Listed below are T cell receptor beta chains from one sample, sequenced in a study of blood T cell repertoires in COVID-19. Only in-frame clones appear in the TCRdb table, and some are missing; sequencing was by immunoSEQ multiplex PCR. The sample holds 70,000 to 100,000 clones, around 85% seen once. The sample was peripheral blood. The receptors were gathered from a woman aged 60-75 years with COVID-19, enrolled during active disease. The CDR3 runs from the conserved cysteine through the conserved F or W. The order of the fields is clone size, J gene, D gene, V gene, CDR3 protein, CDR3 DNA. A D gene is named only where the DNA matches it firmly. Part of the rows lack a size; the others show once, few, many or a class for expanded clones.

>NA|TRBJ1-2|TRBD1|TRBV3-1/TRBV3-2
CASSQPGQEGGYTF
TGTGCCAGCAGCCAACCTGGACAGGAAGGTGGCTACACCTTC
>few|TRBJ1-6|NA|TRBV6-2/TRBV6-3
CASSYGRTIGNTPLHF
TGTGCCAGCAGTTATGGCAGGACAATTGGAAATACACCCCTCCACTTT
>NA|TRBJ1-6|TRBD1|TRBV19
CASSHRDRGISPLHF
TGTGCCAGTAGTCACCGGGACAGGGGGATCTCACCCCTCCACTTT
>NA|TRBJ2-1|NA|TRBV10-3
CAISESGLGQFF
TGTGCCATCAGTGAGTCAGGACTTGGGCAGTTCTTC
>NA|TRBJ1-2|NA|TRBV2
CASSVGGGYGYTF
TGTGCCAGCAGTGTGGGGGGTGGCTATGGCTACACCTTC
>NA|TRBJ1-2|NA|TRBV7-2
CASSLDPQGRANGYTF
TGTGCCAGCAGCTTAGACCCCCAGGGGCGGGCGAATGGCTACACCTTC
>NA|TRBJ2-7|TRBD1|TRBV7-2
CASSGYRDSGEQYF
TGTGCCAGCAGCGGCTACCGGGACAGCGGCGAGCAGTACTTC
>NA|TRBJ1-2|NA|TRBV10-3
CAIREQENYGYTF
TGTGCCATCAGAGAACAGGAGAACTATGGCTACACCTTC
>NA|TRBJ1-2|NA|TRBV19
CASSVTVQDGYTF
TGTGCCAGTAGTGTCACTGTGCAAGATGGCTACACCTTC
>NA|TRBJ1-1|NA|TRBV5-5
CASLDSRFNTEAFF
TGTGCCTCCCTTGACAGCAGGTTTAACACTGAAGCTTTCTTT
>NA|TRBJ1-4|NA|TRBV7-9
CASSLYAGWDRNEKLFF
TGTGCCAGCAGCTTATATGCGGGTTGGGATAGAAATGAAAAACTGTTTTTT
>NA|TRBJ2-1|NA|TRBV6-2/TRBV6-3
CASGRLSRGYNEQFF
TGTGCCAGCGGCCGCCTCAGCCGGGGGTACAATGAGCAGTTCTTC
>NA|TRBJ1-5|TRBD1|TRBV19
CASSIPGQGINQPQHF
TGTGCCAGTAGTATCCCGGGACAGGGTATCAATCAGCCCCAGCATTTT
>NA|TRBJ1-1|TRBD1|TRBV5-1
CASSLGDRGRGEAFF
TGCGCCAGCAGCTTGGGGGACAGGGGGCGAGGGGAAGCTTTCTTT
>few|TRBJ2-7|TRBD2|TRBV2
CASSDPGLFSYEQYF
TGTGCCAGCAGTGACCCGGGACTATTCTCCTACGAGCAGTACTTC
>NA|TRBJ1-1|TRBD1|TRBV7-8
CASSLDQGSGGSRAFF
TGTGCCAGCAGCTTGGACCAGGGCTCAGGGGGCTCGCGAGCTTTCTTT
>NA|TRBJ2-7|TRBD1|TRBV5-1
CASSFNDRAGQYF
TGCGCCAGCAGCTTTAATGACAGGGCTGGGCAGTACTTC
>NA|TRBJ2-3|TRBD1|TRBV10-1
CASSDWGTVADTQYF
TGCGCCAGCAGTGATTGGGGGACAGTCGCAGATACGCAGTATTTT
>NA|TRBJ1-1|NA|TRBV12-2
CASRSSAVDTEAFF
TGTGCAAGTCGTTCCTCAGCGGTCGACACTGAAGCTTTCTTT
>NA|TRBJ1-5|NA|TRBV6-2/TRBV6-3
CASSAAGGPIRPQHF
TGTGCCAGCAGCGCCGCGGGAGGGCCGATCAGGCCCCAGCATTTT
>once|TRBJ2-3|NA|TRBV6-5
CASRTGDTSTDTQYF
TGTGCCAGCAGGACCGGGGACACAAGCACAGATACGCAGTATTTT
>once|TRBJ1-4|NA|TRBV11-2
CASSLVGGAWEKLFF
TGTGCCAGCAGCTTAGTTGGGGGGGCTTGGGAAAAACTGTTTTTT
>NA|TRBJ1-6|NA|TRBV6-6
CASTHSGGGNSPLHF
TGTGCCAGCACCCACTCGGGGGGAGGTAATTCACCCCTCCACTTT
>NA|TRBJ2-5|TRBD2|TRBV9
CASSVAVAGGQETQYF
TGTGCCAGCAGCGTAGCGGTAGCGGGGGGCCAAGAGACCCAGTACTTC
>NA|TRBJ1-1|NA|TRBV10-3
CAVSPGHLNTEAFF
TGTGCCGTAAGCCCGGGACACCTGAACACTGAAGCTTTCTTT
>NA|TRBJ2-2|NA|TRBV18
CASSPYERQGTGELFF
TGTGCCAGCTCACCCTACGAAAGGCAGGGTACCGGGGAGCTGTTTTTT
>NA|TRBJ2-7|NA|TRBV12-1
CASSFDAFGFGEGSYEQYF
NA
>NA|TRBJ1-5|NA|TRBV6-2/TRBV6-3
CASSYFRGRQPQHF
TGTGCCAGCAGTTACTTTCGGGGTCGGCAGCCCCAGCATTTT
>NA|TRBJ1-3|TRBD1|TRBV9
CASSVSDRAGNTIYF
TGTGCCAGCAGCGTTTCCGACAGGGCTGGAAACACCATATATTTT
>NA|TRBJ1-2|TRBD1|TRBV7-3
CASSERQGPYGYTF
TGTGCCAGCAGCGAAAGACAGGGGCCGTATGGCTACACCTTC
>NA|TRBJ2-1|TRBD2|TRBV10-1
CASGLAGGSYNEQFF
TGCGCCAGCGGCTTAGCGGGGGGATCCTACAATGAGCAGTTCTTC
>NA|TRBJ2-7|TRBD1|TRBV4-3
CASSQYGTADYEQYF
TGCGCCAGCAGCCAGTACGGGACAGCGGACTACGAGCAGTACTTC
>NA|TRBJ1-2|NA|TRBV6-6
CASEESGLLIYGYTF
TGTGCCAGCGAAGAGTCCGGACTGCTGATCTATGGCTACACCTTC